This entry features one T cell receptor (beta chain) sequence. The antigen is undetermined. The data originate from a study of beta chain features in type 1 diabetes. The study's findings and limits: TCRB CDR3s from Type 1 diabetes patients were moderately but significantly shorter in all four CD4+ subsets.

V was shortened by 8 bases and J by 5 bases, with 16 bases between the two germline ends. The CDR3 contains 13 residues. CDR1 and CDR2 from the germline V gene are MGHRA and YSYEKL. Of the isolated RNA, all was reverse transcribed, and so the sequenced material was expressed TCRB transcripts. Clones were read by immunoSEQ multiplex PCR, and TCRdb kept only the in-frame ones, dropping some. The sample records about 270,000 clones, 14% being singletons. This clonotype originated in a man aged 25-40 years with type 1 diabetes. The chain combines TRBV4-1 with TRBJ2-7, with D possibly being TRBD1 (6 bases). Sequences were obtained from naive CD4+ T cells from blood. Here the CDR3 reads CASGKGDRNEQYF. CDR3 nucleotides: TGCGCCAGCGGAAAGGGGGATAGGAACGAGCAGTACTTC.